This T cell receptor (beta chain) was sequenced during a study of blood T cell repertoires in COVID-19. Study-level information: Whether acute or convalescent, the COVID-19 samples came from the United States, Italy and Spain.

In the source study's methods: Reference gene primer amplification in the assay estimated nucleated cell counts. Clones were read by immunoSEQ multiplex PCR, and TCRdb kept only the in-frame ones, dropping some. V and J calls and clone size are copied from that table; D and trimming were computed from the DNA. The sample has about 16,000 clones; 85% to 90% are singletons. CDR3 length: 15 amino acids. Per germline, CDR1 SGHRS and CDR2 YFSETQ. The ends lost 2 bases at V and 6 bases at J; junction bases unmatched: 7. Source material: peripheral blood. The rearrangement links TRBV5-1 to TRBJ2-1, with 8 bases that match TRBD2. The receptor was derived from a man aged 60 to 75 with acute or convalescent COVID-19. The DNA for the CDR3 is TGCGCCAGCAGCTTCCGGGAGGGCCAAATCAATGAGCAGTTCTTC. This gives the protein CASSFREGQINEQFF.